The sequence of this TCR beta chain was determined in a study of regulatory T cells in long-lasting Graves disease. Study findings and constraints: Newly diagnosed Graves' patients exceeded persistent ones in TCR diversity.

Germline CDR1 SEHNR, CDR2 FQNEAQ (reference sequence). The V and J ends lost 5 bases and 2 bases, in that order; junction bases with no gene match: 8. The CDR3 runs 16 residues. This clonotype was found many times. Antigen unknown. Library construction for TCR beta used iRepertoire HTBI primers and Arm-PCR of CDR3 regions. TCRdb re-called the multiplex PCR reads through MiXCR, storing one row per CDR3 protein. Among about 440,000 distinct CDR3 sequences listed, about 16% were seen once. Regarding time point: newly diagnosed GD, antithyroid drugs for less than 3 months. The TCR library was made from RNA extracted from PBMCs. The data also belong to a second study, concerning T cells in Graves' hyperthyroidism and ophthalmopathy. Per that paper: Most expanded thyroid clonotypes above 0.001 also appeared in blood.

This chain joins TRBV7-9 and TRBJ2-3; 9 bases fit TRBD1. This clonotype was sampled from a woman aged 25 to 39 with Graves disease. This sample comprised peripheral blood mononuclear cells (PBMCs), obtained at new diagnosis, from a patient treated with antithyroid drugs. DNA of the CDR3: TGTGCCAGCAGCCAAGCGGACAGGGGCTACACAGATACGCAGTATTTT. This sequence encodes CASSQADRGYTDTQYF.